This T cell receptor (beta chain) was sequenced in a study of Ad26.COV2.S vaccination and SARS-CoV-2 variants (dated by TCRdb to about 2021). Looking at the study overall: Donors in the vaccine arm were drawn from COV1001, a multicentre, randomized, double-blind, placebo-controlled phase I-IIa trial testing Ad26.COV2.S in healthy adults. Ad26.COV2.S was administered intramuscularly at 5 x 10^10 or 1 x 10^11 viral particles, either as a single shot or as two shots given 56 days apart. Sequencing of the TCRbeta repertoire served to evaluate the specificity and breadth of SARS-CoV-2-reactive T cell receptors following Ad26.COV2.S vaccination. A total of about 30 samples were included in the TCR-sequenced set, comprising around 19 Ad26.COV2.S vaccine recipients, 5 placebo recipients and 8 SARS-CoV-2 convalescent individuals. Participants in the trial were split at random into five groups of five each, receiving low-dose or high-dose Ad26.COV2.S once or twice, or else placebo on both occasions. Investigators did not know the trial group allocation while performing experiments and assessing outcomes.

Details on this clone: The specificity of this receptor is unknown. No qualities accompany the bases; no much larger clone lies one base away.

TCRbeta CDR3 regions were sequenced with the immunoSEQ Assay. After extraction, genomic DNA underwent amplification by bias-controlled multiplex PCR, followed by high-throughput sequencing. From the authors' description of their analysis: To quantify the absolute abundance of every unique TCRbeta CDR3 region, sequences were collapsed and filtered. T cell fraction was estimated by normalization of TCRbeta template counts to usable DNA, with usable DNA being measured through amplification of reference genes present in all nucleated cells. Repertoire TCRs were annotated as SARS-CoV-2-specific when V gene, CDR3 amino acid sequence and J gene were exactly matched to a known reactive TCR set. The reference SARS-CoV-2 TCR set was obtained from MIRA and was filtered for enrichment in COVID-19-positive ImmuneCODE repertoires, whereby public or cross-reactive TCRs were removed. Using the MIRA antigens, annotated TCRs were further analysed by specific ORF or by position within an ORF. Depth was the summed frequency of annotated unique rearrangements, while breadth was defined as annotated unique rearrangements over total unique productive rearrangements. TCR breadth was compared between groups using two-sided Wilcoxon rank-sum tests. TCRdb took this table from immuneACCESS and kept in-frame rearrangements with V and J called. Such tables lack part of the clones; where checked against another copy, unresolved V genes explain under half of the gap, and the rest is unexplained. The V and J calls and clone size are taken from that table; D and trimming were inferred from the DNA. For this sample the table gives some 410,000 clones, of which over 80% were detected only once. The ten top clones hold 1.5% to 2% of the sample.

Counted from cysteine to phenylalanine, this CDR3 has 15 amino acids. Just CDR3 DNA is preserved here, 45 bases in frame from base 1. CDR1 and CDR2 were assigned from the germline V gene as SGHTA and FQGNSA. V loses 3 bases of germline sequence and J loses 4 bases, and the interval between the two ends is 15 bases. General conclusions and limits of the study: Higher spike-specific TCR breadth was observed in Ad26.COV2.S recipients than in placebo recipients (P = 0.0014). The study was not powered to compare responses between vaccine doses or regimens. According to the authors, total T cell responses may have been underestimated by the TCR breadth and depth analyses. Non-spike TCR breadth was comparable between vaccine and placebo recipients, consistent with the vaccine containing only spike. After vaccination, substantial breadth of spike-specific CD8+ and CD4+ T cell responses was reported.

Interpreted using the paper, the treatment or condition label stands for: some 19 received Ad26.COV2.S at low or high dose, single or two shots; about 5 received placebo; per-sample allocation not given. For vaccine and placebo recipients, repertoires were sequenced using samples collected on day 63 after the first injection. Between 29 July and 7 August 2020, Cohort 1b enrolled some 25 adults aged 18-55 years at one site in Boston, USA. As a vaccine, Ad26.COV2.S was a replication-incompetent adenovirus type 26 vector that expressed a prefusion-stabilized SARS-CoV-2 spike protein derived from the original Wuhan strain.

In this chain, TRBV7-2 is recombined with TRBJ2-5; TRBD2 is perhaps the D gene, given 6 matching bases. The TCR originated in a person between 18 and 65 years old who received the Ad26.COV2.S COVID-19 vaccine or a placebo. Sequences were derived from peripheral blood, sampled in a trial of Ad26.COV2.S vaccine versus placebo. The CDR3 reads CASSFRPGGRETQYF. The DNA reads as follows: TGTGCCAGCAGCTTTAGACCCGGAGGGCGAGAGACCCAGTACTTC.